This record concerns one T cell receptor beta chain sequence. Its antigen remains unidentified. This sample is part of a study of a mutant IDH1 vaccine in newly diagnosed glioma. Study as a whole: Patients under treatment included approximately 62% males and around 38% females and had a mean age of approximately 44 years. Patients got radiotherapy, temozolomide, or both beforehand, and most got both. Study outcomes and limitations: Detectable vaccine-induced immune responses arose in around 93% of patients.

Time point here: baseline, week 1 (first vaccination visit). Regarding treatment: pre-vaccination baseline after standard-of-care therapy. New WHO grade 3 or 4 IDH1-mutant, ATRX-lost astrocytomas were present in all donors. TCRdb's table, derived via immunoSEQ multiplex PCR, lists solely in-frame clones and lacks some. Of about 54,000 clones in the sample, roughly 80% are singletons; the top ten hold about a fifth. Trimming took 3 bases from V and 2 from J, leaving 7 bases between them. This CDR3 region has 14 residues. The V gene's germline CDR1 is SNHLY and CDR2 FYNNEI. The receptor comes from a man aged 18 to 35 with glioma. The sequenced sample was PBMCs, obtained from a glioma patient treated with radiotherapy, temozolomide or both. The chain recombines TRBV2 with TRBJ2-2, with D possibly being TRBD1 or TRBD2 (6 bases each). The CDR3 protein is CASSEGGNTGELFF. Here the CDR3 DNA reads TGTGCCAGCAGTGAGGGGGGCAACACCGGGGAGCTGTTTTTT.